This T cell receptor beta chain was captured by sequencing in a study of T cells in Graves' hyperthyroidism and ophthalmopathy. This clonotype has only a few counts. V was pared by 5 bases and J by 7 bases, with 17 bases between. This CDR3 region has 14 residues. Per germline, CDR1 MNHNS and CDR2 SASEGT. TCR beta CDR3 regions were amplified from RNA transcripts. TCR CDR3 underwent first-round RT-PCR with the HTBI primer set. TCRdb used MiXCR to reprocess the multiplex PCR reads, holding one entry per CDR3 protein. The sample yields about 380,000 distinct CDR3 sequences, approximately 18% seen once. The diagnostic basis comprised clinical symptoms, serum thyroxine and TRAb, thyroid ultrasound and orbital computed tomography.

Specimen: blood. The V gene is TRBV6-1, the J gene TRBJ1-2; D may be TRBD1 (6 bases). The receptor's source is a man in his late teens or twenties with Graves' ophthalmopathy. For the CDR3, the DNA is TGTGCCAGCAGTTCAGACAGGAGAGGACGTGGCTACACCTTC. The encoded protein is CASSSDRRGRGYTF.